Listed below are T cell receptor beta chains from one sample, sequenced in a study of cytomegalovirus exposure and HLA in healthy donors. The protocol was immunoSEQ multiplex PCR, while the TCRdb copy is restricted to in-frame clones and leaves out a portion. Of about 120,000 clones in the sample, approximately 80% were seen once. What was sequenced was PBMCs. These receptor sequences come from a man younger than 35 in good health and CMV-seropositive. Both conserved end residues are part of each CDR3. Each record gives: D gene, J gene, V gene, clone size, CDR3 DNA, CDR3 protein. A D gene is named only where the DNA matches it firmly. Expanded clones get a size class; other rows say once, few or many, or leave the size out.

>TRBD1|TRBJ2-1|TRBV9|NA
TGTGCCAGCAGCCCGCCGGGACAGGGCGTCGGTGAGCAGTTCTTC
CASSPPGQGVGEQFF
>NA|TRBJ2-5|TRBV6-6|NA
TGTGCCAGCAATGCCAGGGATGGAGCCCAGTACTTC
CASNARDGAQYF
>NA|TRBJ2-7|TRBV4-1|NA
TGCGCCAGCAGCCCCGCTGGACAGAGTTACGAGCAGTACTTC
CASSPAGQSYEQYF
>TRBD2|TRBJ2-3|TRBV7-9|once
TGTGCCAGCAGCCCCGGGACTAGCGGGACAAGCACAGATACGCAGTATTTT
CASSPGTSGTSTDTQYF
>NA|TRBJ2-5|TRBV5-1|NA
TGCGCCAGCAGCGAGAGAGGGAGCACAACTCAAGAGACCCAGTACTTC
CASSERGSTTQETQYF
>NA|TRBJ2-1|TRBV6-5|NA
TGTGCCAGCAGTTACTCGCTAAGATGGAATGAGCAGTTCTTC
CASSYSLRWNEQFF
>NA|TRBJ1-1|TRBV10-1|NA
TGCGCCAGCAGACAGAACATGAACACTGAAGCTTTCTTT
CASRQNMNTEAFF
>NA|TRBJ1-3|TRBV2|NA
TGTGCCAGCAGGACTCTCCAGGGAAACACCATATATTTT
CASRTLQGNTIYF
>TRBD1|TRBJ2-1|TRBV7-8|NA
TGTGCCAGCAGCTTATACGCGACAGGGGGCCACAATGAGCAGTTCTTC
CASSLYATGGHNEQFF
>NA|TRBJ1-1|TRBV10-1|NA
TGCGCCAGCAGTGAGTCACCGGGTCAGAACACTGAAGCTTTCTTT
CASSESPGQNTEAFF
>TRBD2|TRBJ2-3|TRBV5-4|NA
TGTGCCAGCAGCTTGGGAGCGGGAGCCCTGTATTTT
CASSLGAGALYF
>TRBD2|TRBJ2-5|TRBV6-5|NA
TGTGCCAGCAGTCTGACTAGCGGGGGAATAGAGACCCAGTACTTC
CASSLTSGGIETQYF
>TRBD1|TRBJ2-1|TRBV5-8|NA
TGTGCCAGCATTTCTTACCGGGACAGGGGGCAGTACAATGAGCAGTTCTTC
CASISYRDRGQYNEQFF
>NA|TRBJ2-5|TRBV5-1|NA
TGCGCCAGCAGCTTCGGGAATTCGGAGACCCAGTACTTC
CASSFGNSETQYF
>NA|TRBJ1-4|TRBV9|NA
TGTGCCAGCAGCGGACGGGGGGGAACCCTTGCAACTAATGAAAAACTGTTTTTT
CASSGRGGTLATNEKLFF
>NA|TRBJ1-1|TRBV11-1|NA
TGTGCCAGCAGCTTATTAAACACTGAAGCTTTCTTT
CASSLLNTEAFF
>TRBD1|TRBJ1-1|TRBV7-9|NA
TGTGCCAGCAGCGACTTGACAGGGAGAACTGAAGCTTTCTTT
CASSDLTGRTEAFF
>TRBD1|TRBJ1-5|TRBV29-1|NA
TGCAGCGTTGGTGGAATCTCGGGACAGGGGAGCAATCAGCCCCAGCATTTT
CSVGGISGQGSNQPQHF
>NA|TRBJ1-5|TRBV6-1|few
TGTGCCAGTCGCGGGATTACGAGGGGTCAGCCCCAGCATTTT
CASRGITRGQPQHF
>TRBD1|TRBJ2-7|TRBV6-4|NA
TGTGCCAGCAGAGGGACAGGCCTATCCTACGAGCAGTACTTC
CASRGTGLSYEQYF
>NA|TRBJ2-7|TRBV27|NA
TGTGCCAGCAGTTTTGAGCGCGAGCAGTACTTC
CASSFEREQYF
>NA|TRBJ1-1|TRBV7-9|NA
TGTGCCAGCACCCCACAAGGGCAGGGGATGAACACTGAAGCTTTCTTT
CASTPQGQGMNTEAFF
>NA|TRBJ2-2|TRBV11-3|NA
TGTGCCAGCAGCTTAAGCGGCCTCACCGGGGAGCTGTTTTTT
CASSLSGLTGELFF